The 9 T cell receptor beta chains in this list originate from one sample, sequenced in a study of blood T cell repertoires in COVID-19. Only in-frame clones appear in the TCRdb table, and some are missing; sequencing was by immunoSEQ multiplex PCR. The repertoire consists of about 130,000 clones, with about 82% occurring once and the leading ten covering 5% to 6%. Input material: peripheral blood. These receptors came from a human donor in a cohort sampled during active COVID-19.

This clone was seen only once. V and J are TRBV7-9 and TRBJ1-1; D remains unclear. This CDR3 is built from 13 residues. Per the germline V gene, CDR1 is SEHNR and CDR2 is FQNEAQ (reference sequence). The V and J ends lost 1 base and 11 bases respectively, with 14 bases between them. CDR3 amino acids: CASSLGQVGWAFF. The CDR3 DNA reads as TGTGCCAGCAGCTTAGGCCAGGTTGGCTGGGCTTTCTTT.

In regard to this clone: Sequence at one end of the junction differs from germline and may be a read error. The rearrangement uses TRBV19 and TRBJ1-2, with 7 bases aligning to TRBD1. The CDR3 runs to 13 residues. Germline-derived CDR1 and CDR2 are LNHDA and SQIVND (reference sequence). The CDR3 region has the DNA TGTGCCAGTAGTTTAGACAGGGTTGACGGCTACACCTTC. Translation: CASSLDRVDGYTF.

The rearrangement uses TRBV7-9 and TRBJ1-4, with TRBD1 matching over 8 bases. This CDR3 is 15 amino acids long. Germline V gives CDR1 SEHNR, CDR2 FQNEAQ (reference sequence). Unmatched junction bases numbered 6, after V lost 1 base and J lost 8 bases. CDR3 sequence (DNA): TGTGCCAGCAGCTTAGGCCAGGGGGCGAGGGAAAAACTGTTTTTT. It codes for CASSLGQGAREKLFF.

The chain joins TRBV3-1 (or the pseudogene TRBV3-2) to TRBJ1-6, with D possibly being TRBD1 (6 bases). Trimming stripped 6 bases from V and 9 bases from J, with 15 bases between. The CDR3 contains 14 residues. Germline CDR1 LGHDT, CDR2 YNNKEL (reference sequence). The CDR3 bases are TGTGCCAGCAGTTCACAGGGTAGGGGTTCACCCCTCCACTTT. It specifies CASSSQGRGSPLHF.

The rearrangement links TRBV5-1 to TRBJ2-1, with TRBD2 matching 7 bases. The V gene's germline CDR1 is SGHRS and CDR2 YFSETQ. V lost 0 bases and J lost 7; bases outside the gene matches: 7. The CDR3 covers 15 residues. The chain's CDR3 is CASSLVAGENNEQFF. In DNA form, the CDR3 reads TGCGCCAGCAGCTTGGTGGCGGGAGAAAATAATGAGCAGTTCTTC.

The rearrangement links TRBV18 to TRBJ1-3; D is uncertain. CDR3 length: 13 residues. Trimming removed 1 base at V and 2 bases at J, with 3 bases between. Germline CDR1 is KGHSH and CDR2 is LQKENI. This CDR3 is CASSPLAGNTIYF. The CDR3, as DNA: TGTGCCAGCTCACCACTAGCTGGAAACACCATATATTTT.

The rearrangement links TRBV19 to TRBJ1-5; no definite D call. Trimming removed 1 base at V and 3 bases at J, with 10 bases between. This CDR3 contains 15 residues. Germline lookup yields CDR1 LNHDA and CDR2 SQIVND (reference sequence). CDR3 region: CASSIGSVNNQPQHF. The CDR3 coding sequence is TGTGCCAGTAGTATAGGTTCGGTTAACAATCAGCCCCAGCATTTT.

The chain recombines TRBV6-4 with TRBJ1-2; D gene uncertain. V lost 0 bases and J 6 bases, leaving 8 bases between the germline ends. CDR1 is MRHNA, CDR2 SNTAGT, per germline. This CDR3 region has 13 residues. CDR3 coding DNA: TGTGCCAGCAGTGACTCGAGAGGGAATGGCTACACCTTC. This gives the protein CASSDSRGNGYTF.

This clone was found once. V gene TRBV19 combines with J gene TRBJ1-1, with D perhaps TRBD1 (5 bases). The CDR3 is 14 residues long. Between the trimmed V and J ends, which lost 7 bases and 2 bases, there was a span of 14 bases. CDR1 is LNHDA and CDR2 is SQIVND in the germline V gene (reference sequence). CDR3 nucleotides: TGTGCCAGTAAGGGACGGGGGGGAAACACTGAAGCTTTCTTT. Residues: CASKGRGGNTEAFF.